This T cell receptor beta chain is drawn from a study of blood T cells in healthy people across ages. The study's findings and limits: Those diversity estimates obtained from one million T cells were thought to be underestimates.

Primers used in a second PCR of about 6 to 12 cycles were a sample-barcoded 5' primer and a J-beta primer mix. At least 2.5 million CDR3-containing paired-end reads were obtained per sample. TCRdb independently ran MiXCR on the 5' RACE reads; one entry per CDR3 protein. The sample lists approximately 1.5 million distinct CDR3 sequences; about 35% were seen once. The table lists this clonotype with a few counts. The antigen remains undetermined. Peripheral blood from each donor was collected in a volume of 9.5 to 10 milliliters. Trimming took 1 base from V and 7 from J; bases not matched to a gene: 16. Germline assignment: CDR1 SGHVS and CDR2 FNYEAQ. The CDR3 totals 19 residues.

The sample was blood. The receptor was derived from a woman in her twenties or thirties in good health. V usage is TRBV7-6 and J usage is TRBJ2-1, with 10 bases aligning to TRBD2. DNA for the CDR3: TGTGCCAGCAGCTTAGGAGGACTAGCGGTCCGAAGCGGATTGAATGAGCAGTTCTTC. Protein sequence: CASSLGGLAVRSGLNEQFF.